A selection of T cell receptor beta chains follows, all from one sample in a study of T cells in Graves' hyperthyroidism and ophthalmopathy. TCRdb fed the multiplex PCR reads into MiXCR, producing one record per CDR3 protein. The profile shows approximately 590,000 distinct CDR3 sequences, around 16% of them singletons. Source material: blood. All receptors come from a woman under 40 with Graves' hyperthyroidism. CDR3s include the opening cysteine and the closing phenylalanine or tryptophan. The D gene is left open where the match is weak. Clone size is not always given. Where it is, it says once, few, many or a class for expanded clones.

size	D	J	V	DNA	CDR3
.	TRBD2	TRBJ2-5	TRBV10-2	TGCGCCAGCAGTGAGTCCGGGACTAGCCTAGAGACCCAGTACTTC	CASSESGTSLETQYF
many	.	TRBJ2-7	TRBV5-8	TGTGCCAGCAGCTTGATGGACTATCCCTACGAGCAGTACTTC	CASSLMDYPYEQYF
few	.	TRBJ1-2	TRBV15	TGTGCCACCAGCAGAGTTCAGCGCGACAGGACAAATGGCTACACCTTC	CATSRVQRDRTNGYTF
many	.	TRBJ2-1	TRBV7-9	TGTGCCAGCAGCTCCCGGCTAGCCTCCTCCTACAATGAGCAGTTCTTC	CASSSRLASSYNEQFF
many	TRBD2	TRBJ2-3	TRBV10-3	TGTGCCATACGTCTAGCGGGAGGGATGGCAGATACGCAGTATTTT	CAIRLAGGMADTQYF
.	.	TRBJ2-3	TRBV19	TGTGCCAGTAGTATAGCCGTGGGGGACACAGATACGCAGTATTTT	CASSIAVGDTDTQYF
many	.	TRBJ2-3	TRBV20-1	TGCAGTGCTGAAACTAGCAGTAGCACAGATACGCAGTATTTT	CSAETSSSTDTQYF
many	.	TRBJ1-6	TRBV20-1	TGCAGTGCTAGAGCCCTATCGGCATCTGATTCACCCCTCCACTTT	CSARALSASDSPLHF
.	TRBD2	TRBJ2-2	TRBV27	TGTGCCAGCAGTTTGTATGCGCGGGAGGTTTCGAACACCGGGGAGCTGTTTTTT	CASSLYAREVSNTGELFF
many	.	TRBJ2-7	TRBV12-3/TRBV12-4	TGTGCCAGCAGTTTAGGGCCTCAGGTTACCTACGAGCAGTACTTC	CASSLGPQVTYEQYF
many	.	TRBJ2-7	TRBV2	TGTTCTGGAAACCCCGGGATCAACCACGAGCAGTACTTC	CSGNPGINHEQYF
.	.	TRBJ2-3	TRBV14	TGTGCCAGCAGCCAAGATCTAGGGGGAGTTCGCACAGATACGCAGTATTTT	CASSQDLGGVRTDTQYF
.	.	TRBJ2-7	TRBV7-9	TGTGCCAGCAGCTTTTTCGGCAGGGACGGTGGCTACGAGCAGTACTTC	CASSFFGRDGGYEQYF
many	.	TRBJ2-7	TRBV7-2	TGTGCCAGCAGCTTGGCAATAAACCCTATCAACGAGCAGTACTTC	CASSLAINPINEQYF
.	TRBD1	TRBJ1-2	TRBV19	TGTGCCAGTAAGGACAGGAGTAACTATGGCTACACCTTC	CASKDRSNYGYTF
.	.	TRBJ1-3	TRBV12-3/TRBV12-4	TGTGCCAGCAGTCCATTACAGGGAATCTCTGGAAACACCATATATTTT	CASSPLQGISGNTIYF
few	TRBD2	TRBJ2-5	TRBV12-3/TRBV12-4	TGTGCCAGCAGTTTCCGGTCTAGCGGGAGAGGATACTTC	CASSFRSSGRGYF
.	.	TRBJ2-1	TRBV28	TGTGCCAGCAGTCCCGGGACGGATGACAATGAGCAGTTCTTC	CASSPGTDDNEQFF
many	TRBD2	TRBJ2-7	TRBV7-2	TGTGCCAGCAGCAGAGCGGGAGGGCCAACCTACGAGCAGTACTTC	CASSRAGGPTYEQYF
many	TRBD2	TRBJ2-7	TRBV20-1	TGCAGTGCTAGTAGGCTAGCGGGAGGGACTCAGTACGAGCAGTACTTC	CSASRLAGGTQYEQYF
many	TRBD2	TRBJ2-1	TRBV12-3/TRBV12-4	TGTGCCAGCAGATCTCTAGCGGGAATCCCCAATGAGCAGTTCTTC	CASRSLAGIPNEQFF
.	TRBD1	TRBJ1-1	TRBV7-9	TGTGCCAGCAGCGAGAGACAGGGGGCAAAATCTGAAGCTTTCTTT	CASSERQGAKSEAFF
.	TRBD1	TRBJ2-2	TRBV4-1	TGCGCCAGCAGCCAAGTAAGCCAGACAGGGGTGGGCACCGGGGAGCTGTTTTTT	CASSQVSQTGVGTGELFF
many	TRBD2	TRBJ2-7	TRBV28	TGTGCCAGCAGTTCGCCCGGACTAGCGGCCTCCTACGAGCAGTACTTC	CASSSPGLAASYEQYF
.	TRBD2	TRBJ2-1	TRBV2	TGTGCCAGCCGGTGGGCGGGAGCCGCTGAGCAGTTCTTC	CASRWAGAAEQFF
few	.	TRBJ1-2	TRBV6-1	TGTGCCAGCAGTCAAATGGGGGGGGGCTGGTACACCTTC	CASSQMGGGWYTF
.	.	TRBJ2-2	TRBV19	TGTGCCAGTAGTATACGAGCAGCGAACACCGGGGAGCTGTTTTTT	CASSIRAANTGELFF